The 26 T cell receptor beta chains in this list originate from one sample, sequenced in a study of T cell clonality in common variable immunodeficiency. Their specific antigens are unknown. Repertoires were generated with immunoSEQ multiplex PCR, while TCRdb's copy carries only in-frame clones and drops some. The sample was found to contain around 25,000 clones, and every one recurs. Overall study results and limits: Fewer deletions and N-nucleotide insertions were reportedly seen in common variable immunodeficiency TCR beta sequences.

Sequences were obtained from peripheral blood mononuclear cells. The receptors come from a human donor with common variable immunodeficiency.

This clone was seen at least ten times. The observed sequence ends 3 residues before the CDR3 terminus, with the missing tail filled in from the germline J gene. The V and J genes are TRBV5-4 and TRBJ2-1; tentatively, D is TRBD1 (6 bases). Germline V CDR1 and CDR2: SGHNT, YYREEE (reference sequence). The V gene lost 4 bases and the J gene lost 2 bases, with 13 bases spanning the gap. The CDR3 is 15 residues long. CDR3 residues: CASSLSKGAYNEQFF. Incomplete CDR3 DNA: TGTGCCAGCAGCCTATCAAAGGGGGCCTACAATGAG. Combining the CDR3 with reference TRBV5-4 and TRBJ2-1 gives the whole variable domain ETGVTQSPTHLIKTRGQQVTLRCSSQSGHNTVSWYQQALGQGPQFIFQYYREEENGRGNFPPRFSGLQFPNYSSELNVNALELDDSALYLCASSLSKGAYNEQFFGPGTRLTVL.

This clone appeared many times. The read finishes 3 residues shy of the CDR3 end, and the germline J gene is used to complete it. The chain uses TRBV7-2 and TRBJ2-7, with 7 bases that match TRBD2. Germline values: CDR1 SGHTA, CDR2 FQGNSA. V dropped 11 bases and J dropped 1; count of bases not matched to a gene: 11. The CDR3 is 14 amino acids. The CDR3 bases that were read are TGTGCCTCAAGTGGCGGGGGAATATCCTACGAG. This translates into CASSGGGISYE. In full, the CDR3 reads CASSGGGISYEQYF.

This clone was picked up a small number of times. The sequence runs out 3 residues before the end of the CDR3; the remainder is reconstructed from the germline J gene. The V gene is TRBV5-1, the J gene TRBJ1-3; 7 nucleotides line up with TRBD1. Unmatched junction bases numbered 5, after V lost 5 bases and J lost 0 bases. Germline CDR1 SGHRS, CDR2 YFSETQ. This CDR3 has 15 amino acids. The CDR3 is CASSFTGDSGNTIYF. The covered CDR3 bases are TGCGCCAGCAGTTTTACAGGGGACTCTGGAAACACC.

In the case of this clone: The CDR3 end lies 3 residues beyond the end of the read and is filled in from the germline J gene. The chain uses TRBV18 and TRBJ2-7, with D possibly being TRBD1 (6 bases). Per the germline V gene, CDR1 is KGHSH and CDR2 is LQKENI. V was trimmed by 4 bases and J by 4 bases, leaving 14 bases between them. The CDR3 has 14 residues. The CDR3 bases that were read are TGTGCCAGCTCACAACAGGGCGTAGGGTACGAG. This encodes CASSQQGVGYE. The complete CDR3 reads CASSQQGVGYEQYF.

This clone has at least ten counts. From the germline J gene comes the end of the CDR3, since the read stops 3 residues before it. The chain joins TRBV5-5 to TRBJ2-5; 7 bases map to TRBD1. Germline V gene sequence: CDR1 SGHKS, CDR2 YYEKEE (reference sequence). V was clipped by 3 bases and J by 3 bases; unmatched bases: 5. The CDR3 consists of 14 residues. CDR3 protein: CASSWDRGEETQYF. CDR3 DNA, as far as it was read: TGTGCCAGCAGCTGGGACAGAGGAGAAGAGACC.

This clone was counted at least ten times. The read gets to within 3 residues of the CDR3 end, and the germline J gene fills in the rest. The rearrangement links TRBV5-1 to TRBJ2-3; the D gene is possibly TRBD1 (5 bases). Germline values: CDR1 SGHRS, CDR2 YFSETQ. Between the trimmed V and J ends, which lost 1 base and 1 base, there was a span of 13 bases. The CDR3 is 16 amino acids. CDR3 loop: CASSLSPGSGTDTQYF. Incomplete CDR3 DNA: TGCGCCAGCAGCTTGAGTCCAGGGTCGGGCACAGATACG. The full variable domain, its missing parts supplied by reference TRBV5-1 and TRBJ2-3, is KAGVTQTPRYLIKTRGQQVTLSCSPISGHRSVSWYQQTPGQGLQFLFEYFSETQRNKGNFPGRFSGRQFSNSRSEMNVSTLELGDSALYLCASSLSPGSGTDTQYFGPGTRLTVL.

There are many counts of this clone. The CDR3 end falls 3 residues outside the read, so it is completed with the germline J gene. V and J are TRBV20-1 and TRBJ2-6; D gene unclear. With 3 bases removed from V and 2 bases from J, the gap between germline ends came to 8 bases. CDR1 and CDR2 from the germline V gene are DFQATT and SNEGSKA (reference sequence). The length of the CDR3 is 14 residues. The covered CDR3 bases are TGCAGTGCTAGGTCCGTTCCTGGGGCCAACGTC. This gives the protein CSARSVPGANV. The entire CDR3 sequence reads CSARSVPGANVLTF.

This clone was observed at least ten times. The part of the CDR3 DNA that was read is TGTGCCAGCAGAACCATGCTAGCGGGGACCTACAATGAG. Translating it yields CASRTMLAGTYNE. The complete CDR3 sequence is CASRTMLAGTYNEQFF. This sequence joins TRBV6-2 or TRBV6-3 and TRBJ2-1; the match to TRBD2 covers 9 bases. The CDR3 goes on 3 residues after the read ends, and that part is filled in from the germline J gene. V was pared by 6 bases and J by 2 bases, with 8 bases of the junction left unmatched. The CDR3 runs 16 residues. CDR1 and CDR2 from the germline V gene are MNHEY and SVGEGT.

Remarks on this clone: The read stops 3 residues short of the end of the CDR3; the missing end is completed from the germline J gene. The V gene is TRBV5-1, the J gene TRBJ1-5, with D perhaps matching TRBD1 (6 bases). Trimming pared 4 bases from V and 7 bases from J, leaving 15 bases between. This CDR3 spans 14 amino acids. CDR1 SGHRS and CDR2 YFSETQ come from the germline V gene. Incomplete CDR3 DNA: TGCGCCAGCAGCACCGGACAGTTCAAGCAGCCC. Residues: CASSTGQFKQP. The entire CDR3 sequence reads CASSTGQFKQPQHF. Variable domain in full (rest from reference TRBV5-1 and TRBJ1-5): KAGVTQTPRYLIKTRGQQVTLSCSPISGHRSVSWYQQTPGQGLQFLFEYFSETQRNKGNFPGRFSGRQFSNSRSEMNVSTLELGDSALYLCASSTGQFKQPQHFGDGTRLSIL.

This clone has a count of ten or more. The CDR3 is CASSFSSSNTDTQYF. The CDR3 DNA, read in part, is TGTGCCAGCAGCTTTTCTAGCTCTAACACAGATACG. The gene calls are TRBV5-5 and TRBJ2-3; tentative D call: TRBD2 (5 bases). The read stops 3 residues short of the end of the CDR3; the missing end is completed from the germline J gene. This CDR3 spans 15 amino acids. Trimming shortened V by 2 bases and J by 2 bases, and 12 bases separated the two germline ends. The V gene's germline CDR1 is SGHKS and CDR2 YYEKEE (reference sequence).

By proportion, this clone is medium-sized. The CDR3 end falls 3 residues outside the read, so it is completed with the germline J gene. The genes are TRBV7-9 and TRBJ2-7; possible D gene TRBD1, 6 bases. The CDR3 covers 13 residues. CDR1 and CDR2 from the germline V gene are SEHNR and FQNEAQ (reference sequence). V was shortened by 5 bases and J by 6 bases, with 14 bases between the two germline ends. The DNA read from the CDR3 is TGTGCCAGCAGCCTAGAACAGGGAATCGAG. Encoded protein: CASSLEQGIE. The complete CDR3 protein is CASSLEQGIEQYF.

This clone was seen many times. The read halts 3 residues ahead of the CDR3 end, with the missing end drawn from the germline J gene. The chain carries TRBV6-2 or TRBV6-3 and TRBJ2-1, with TRBD2 identical over 10 bases. CDR3 size: 16 residues. Trimming took 5 bases from V and 0 from J; bases not matched to a gene: 4. Germline V gene data show CDR1 as MNHEY and CDR2 as SVGEGT. The CDR3 DNA, read in part, is TGTGCCAGCAGTGGACTAGCGGTAGTCTCCTACAATGAG. It is translated as CASSGLAVVSYNE. The full-length CDR3 reads as CASSGLAVVSYNEQFF.

This clone was picked up many times. The DNA ends 3 residues before the CDR3 does, and the rest of the CDR3 is filled in from the germline J gene. The rearrangement uses TRBV7-2 and TRBJ2-3; 11 nucleotides align to TRBD2. V dropped 5 bases and J dropped 5; count of bases not matched to a gene: 6. The CDR3 sequence is 15 residues long. CDR1 and CDR2 (germline): SGHTA, FQGNSA. The CDR3 bases that were read are TGTGCCAGCAGCCCGACCGGGACTAGCGGAGATACG. This encodes CASSPTGTSGDT. The CDR3 reads in full as CASSPTGTSGDTQYF.

In its sample, this clone was seen many times. The read ends 3 residues shy of where the CDR3 ends; the end is completed using the germline J gene. The chain couples TRBV6-2 or TRBV6-3 to TRBJ2-1, with a tentative D call TRBD2 (5 bases). The CDR3 has 13 amino acids. In germline, CDR1 is MNHEY, CDR2 SVGEGT. Trimming removed 3 bases at V and 9 bases at J, with 12 bases between. The CDR3 sequence: CASSYQEAGEQFF. The sequenced part of the CDR3 DNA is TGTGCCAGCAGTTATCAGGAGGCGGGTGAG.

This clone was found many times. The part of the CDR3 DNA that was read is TGTGCCAGTCCGGGACAGGGGGCGTCAGATACG. Its translation is CASPGQGASDT. From start to end, the CDR3 is CASPGQGASDTQYF. The genes are TRBV28 and TRBJ2-3, with TRBD1 matching over 12 bases. The missing CDR3 end, 3 residues past where the read stops, is filled in from the germline J gene. V shed 9 bases, J shed 4 bases, and the junction held 5 bases outside the gene matches. The CDR3 contains 14 residues. Germline V gene lookup returns CDR1 MDHEN and CDR2 SYDVKM.

The table lists this clone with many counts. The CDR3 goes on 3 residues after the read ends, and that part is filled in from the germline J gene. The chain couples TRBV30 to TRBJ1-5; 7 bases line up with TRBD1. Per germline, CDR1 GTSNPN and CDR2 SVGIG (reference sequence). Trimming removed 0 bases from V and 4 bases from J; junction bases left unmatched: 0. The CDR3 consists of 13 residues. Incomplete CDR3 DNA: TGTGCCTGGAGTGTACAGGGGAATCAGCCC. Its translation is CAWSVQGNQP. The entire CDR3 reads CAWSVQGNQPQHF.

This clone was seen ten or more times. The DNA ends 3 residues before the CDR3 does, and the rest of the CDR3 is filled in from the germline J gene. The chain couples TRBV12-3 or TRBV12-4 to TRBJ2-5, with a tentative D call TRBD2 (6 bases). The CDR3 totals 15 residues. Trimming pared 0 bases from V and 1 base from J, leaving 9 bases between. CDR3 in amino acids: CASSLAGGPQETQYF. The covered CDR3 bases are TGTGCCAGCAGTTTAGCGGGGGGACCCCAAGAGACC.

Comments on this clone: At one end, the junction sequence differs from germline, possibly due to a read error. The read ends 3 residues early relative to the CDR3; the germline J gene fills the gap. V and J are TRBV13 and TRBJ2-3; D may be TRBD1 (6 bases). This CDR3 region has 13 residues. CDR1 is PRHDT, CDR2 FYEKMQ, per germline (reference sequence). Partial CDR3 DNA: TGTGTCAGCAGCGGACAGAGCACAGATACG. Its protein product is CVSSGQSTDT. The CDR3, in full, reads CVSSGQSTDTQYF. Variable domain in full (rest from reference TRBV13 and TRBJ2-3): AAGVIQSPRHLIKEKRETATLKCYPIPRHDTVYWYQQGPGQDPQFLISFYEKMQSDKGSIPDRFSAQQFSDYHSELNMSSLELGDSALYFCVSSGQSTDTQYFGPGTRLTVL.

There are many counts of this clone. Read coverage stops 3 residues before the CDR3 terminus; the germline J gene supplies the remainder. V gene TRBV2 combines with J gene TRBJ2-5, with D possibly matching TRBD2 (6 bases). This CDR3 has 13 residues. CDR1 and CDR2 from the germline V gene are SNHLY and FYNNEI. Trimming stripped 3 bases from V and 2 bases from J, with 7 bases between. CDR3 DNA (partial): TGTGCCAGCAGTGACGGGGGTCAAGAGACC. Amino acid sequence: CASSDGGQET. In full, the CDR3 is CASSDGGQETQYF.

Many counts were recorded for this clone. CDR3: CASSIWSEKSYEQYF. The CDR3 DNA, read in part, is TGTGCCAGTAGTATTTGGTCAGAAAAGTCCTACGAG. The J gene is TRBJ2-7, the V gene TRBV19; D ambiguous. Read coverage stops 3 residues before the CDR3 terminus; the germline J gene supplies the remainder. The CDR3 has 15 residues. With 3 bases removed from V and 1 base from J, the gap between germline ends came to 13 bases. Germline assignment: CDR1 LNHDA and CDR2 SQIVND (reference sequence).

This clone was recorded many times. Sequencing ends 3 residues short of the CDR3 end; the germline J gene provides the rest. The chain employs TRBV19 and TRBJ1-5; D unresolved. Per the germline V gene, CDR1 is LNHDA and CDR2 is SQIVND (reference sequence). CDR3 size: 14 residues. V was clipped by 1 base and J by 5 bases, with 9 bases between them. CDR3 DNA (partial): TGTGCCAGTAGTATAGGGTCAGTACATCAGCCC. Translated: CASSIGSVHQP. Given in full, the CDR3 is CASSIGSVHQPQHF.

On this clone itself: Read sequence stops 3 residues before the CDR3 end, and the germline J gene provides the missing end. The rearrangement links TRBV11-3 to TRBJ1-1; a possible D gene is TRBD1 (5 bases). This CDR3 has 14 amino acids. Trimming removed 5 bases at V and 3 bases at J, with 13 bases between. Per the germline V gene, CDR1 is SGHNT and CDR2 is YENEEA. The DNA read from the CDR3 is TGTGCCAGCAGCGCCCAGGGCAGGGACACTGAA. Translating it yields CASSAQGRDTE. The entire CDR3 protein reads CASSAQGRDTEAFF.

The table lists this clone with many counts. The read ends 3 residues before the CDR3 terminus; that terminus is restored from the germline J gene. This chain uses TRBV6-7 with TRBJ2-3; D ambiguous. TRBV6-7 is an open reading frame, and its role is uncertain. V shed 5 bases and J shed 1 base, with 19 bases lying between them. This CDR3 region has 17 residues. CDR3 amino acids: CASSPRDIEQGTDTQYF. The CDR3 DNA, read in part, is TGTGCCAGCAGTCCCCGAGATATCGAGCAGGGCACAGATACG.

This clone was seen repeatedly, ten times or more. The sequenced fragment ends 3 residues before the CDR3 boundary, so the rest is inferred from the germline J gene. The chain carries TRBV7-6 and TRBJ2-5; D call uncertain. The CDR3 has 16 amino acids. CDR1 SGHVS and CDR2 FNYEAQ come from the germline V gene. Trimming took off 0 bases at V and 5 bases at J, with 16 bases between the two ends. The DNA read from the CDR3 is TGTGCCAGCAGCTTAGCGCTATATAGCCTGGAGGAGACC. Protein product: CASSLALYSLEET. The entire CDR3 protein reads CASSLALYSLEETQYF. The full variable domain, in which reference TRBV7-6 and TRBJ2-5 provide the parts outside the CDR3, is GAGVSQSPRYKVTKRGQDVALRCDPISGHVSLYWYRQALGQGPEFLTYFNYEAQQDKSGLPNDRFSAERPEGSISTLTIQRTEQRDSAMYRCASSLALYSLEETQYFGPGTRLLVL.

In regard to this clone: Read coverage stops 3 residues before the CDR3 terminus; the germline J gene supplies the remainder. The gene calls are TRBV20-1 and TRBJ2-7, with 7 bases that match TRBD1. The CDR3 has 15 amino acids. The germline CDR1 and CDR2 sequences are DFQATT and SNEGSKA (reference sequence). After removal of 6 bases from V and 2 bases from J, the junction contained 13 bases not matched to a gene. Partial CDR3 DNA: TGCAGTGCGAAGGGGGCAGGGTATGTTCCCTACGAG. Protein sequence: CSAKGAGYVPYE. The whole CDR3 sequence reads CSAKGAGYVPYEQYF.

On this clone itself: The read stops 3 residues short of the end of the CDR3; the missing end is completed from the germline J gene. The chain combines TRBV20-1 with TRBJ2-3; tentatively, D is TRBD1 or TRBD2 (5 bases each). This CDR3 spans 14 amino acids. Germline CDR1 reads DFQATT; CDR2 reads SNEGSKA (reference sequence). The V gene lost 2 bases and the J gene lost 2 bases, with 11 bases spanning the gap. The sequenced part of the CDR3 DNA is TGCAGTGCTAGACGAGGGGCCGCCACAGATACG. This sequence encodes CSARRGAATDT. The full CDR3 reads CSARRGAATDTQYF.